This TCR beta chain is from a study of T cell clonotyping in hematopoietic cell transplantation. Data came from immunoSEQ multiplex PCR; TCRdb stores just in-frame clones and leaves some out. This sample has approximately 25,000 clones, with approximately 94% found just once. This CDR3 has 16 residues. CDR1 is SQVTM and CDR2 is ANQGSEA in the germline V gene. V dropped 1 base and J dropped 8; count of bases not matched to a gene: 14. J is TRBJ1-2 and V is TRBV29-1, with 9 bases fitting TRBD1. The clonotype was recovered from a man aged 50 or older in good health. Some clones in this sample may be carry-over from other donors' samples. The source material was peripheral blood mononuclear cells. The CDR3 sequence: CSVEVGRGQGSWGYTF. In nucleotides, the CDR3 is TGCAGCGTTGAAGTTGGGAGAGGACAGGGGTCTTGGGGCTACACCTTC.